The next 28 T cell receptor beta chains were all read from a single sample in a study of blood T cells in healthy people across ages. Primed by a sample-barcoded 5' primer and a J-beta primer mix, a second PCR proceeded for roughly 7 to 11 cycles. TCRdb reprocessed the 5' RACE reads with MiXCR, giving one entry per CDR3 protein. The repertoire holds over 1.5 million distinct CDR3 sequences, with around half as singletons. The sequencing input was blood. These receptors all come from a woman aged 40 to 50 in good health.

V gene TRBV28 combines with J gene TRBJ2-7; perhaps TRBD1 as D (6 bases). The CDR3 totals 15 residues. Trimming took 7 bases from V and 5 from J, leaving 21 bases between them. CDR1 is MDHEN, CDR2 SYDVKM, per germline. In DNA form, the CDR3 reads TGTGCCAGCACTATAAGGTGGGCAGGGGAAGACGAGCAGTACTTC. It encodes CASTIRWAGEDEQYF.

V and J are TRBV25-1 and TRBJ2-5, with D possibly TRBD2 on 6 matching bases. The J call could be wrong; TRBJ2-7 is a better fit for the DNA end. Germline assignment: CDR1 MGHDK and CDR2 SYGVNS. The CDR3 is 15 amino acids. The CDR3 loop is CASSESGGVLSEQYF. The CDR3 DNA sequence: TGTGCCAGCAGTGAATCAGGCGGGGTGTTAAGCGAGCAGTACTTC.

This clonotype was picked up a small number of times. This chain joins TRBV20-1 and TRBJ2-3; 7 positions match TRBD2. The V segment lost 6 bases and the J segment 2 bases; nucleotides outside the gene matches: 8. This CDR3 has 14 amino acids. Germline-derived CDR1 and CDR2 are DFQATT and SNEGSKA (reference sequence). CDR3 amino acids: CSASGLGTTDTQYF. The CDR3 nucleotides are TGCAGTGCCAGCGGACTAGGGACCACAGATACGCAGTATTTT.

V is TRBV7-2 and J is TRBJ2-5; weak D call: TRBD2 (5 bases). The CDR3 consists of 16 residues. The germline V and J ends were trimmed by 2 bases and 0 bases, with 13 bases remaining between them. Per the germline V gene, CDR1 is SGHTA and CDR2 is FQGNSA. The CDR3 region is CASSLYLRANQETQYF. The CDR3 nucleotides are TGTGCCAGCAGCTTATATTTGAGGGCAAACCAAGAGACCCAGTACTTC.

The chain couples TRBV12-3 or TRBV12-4 to TRBJ1-2, with D possibly being TRBD1 (5 bases). Trimming stripped 5 bases from V and 5 bases from J, with 6 bases between. The CDR3 spans 11 residues. Here the CDR3 reads CASSRQYGYTF. CDR3 nucleotides: TGTGCCAGCAGTAGACAGTATGGCTACACCTTC.

V usage is TRBV7-2 and J usage is TRBJ2-7; possibly TRBD1 or TRBD2 for D (6 bases each). CDR3 length: 13 residues. Germline CDR1 is SGHTA and CDR2 is FQGNSA. Trimming stripped 5 bases from V and 7 bases from J, with 15 bases between. CDR3 bases: TGTGCCAGCAGCCCGGGGGCGGTGGATGAGCAGTACTTC. Translating gives CASSPGAVDEQYF.

This clonotype was seen once. This chain connects TRBV20-1 to TRBJ2-1; TRBD2 aligns across 8 bases. The germline CDR1 and CDR2 sequences are DFQATT and SNEGSKA (reference sequence). The CDR3 totals 14 residues. The junction had 8 bases not matched to a gene; V was cut back by 3 bases and J by 7 bases. CDR3 sequence reads: CSASIVTGGNEQFF. CDR3 nucleotide sequence: TGCAGTGCTAGTATTGTAACGGGGGGGAATGAGCAGTTCTTC.

The chain couples TRBV25-1 to TRBJ1-1; D is unclear. Germline V gene sequence: CDR1 MGHDK, CDR2 SYGVNS. The CDR3 consists of 11 residues. Trimming cost V 5 bases and J 8 bases, with 9 bases left between them. The CDR3 coding sequence is TGTGCCAGCAGTCAACTAGGCGAAGCTTTCTTT. It encodes CASSQLGEAFF. Together with reference TRBV25-1 and TRBJ1-1, the CDR3 gives the full variable domain: EADIYQTPRYLVIGTGKKITLECSQTMGHDKMYWYQQDPGMELHLIHYSYGVNSTEKGDLSSESTVSRIRTEHFPLTLESARPSHTSQYLCASSQLGEAFFGQGTRLTVV.

A few counts support this clonotype. The V and J genes are TRBV10-1 and TRBJ2-6, with TRBD1 matching over 7 bases. The CDR3 extends over 16 amino acids. Germline V CDR1 and CDR2: WNHNN, SYGVQD (reference sequence). The V gene end was trimmed by 6 bases and the J gene end by 2 bases; junction bases not matched to a gene: 7. The CDR3 DNA reads as TGCGCCAGCAGCGGACTTGACAGGGCTGGGGCCAACGTCCTGACTTTC. This translates into CASSGLDRAGANVLTF.

J is TRBJ2-7 and V is TRBV15; tentative D call: TRBD1 (6 bases). The CDR3 has 14 amino acids. Germline CDR1 reads LNHNV; CDR2 reads YYDKDF (reference sequence). V was clipped by 0 bases and J by 7 bases, with 13 bases between them. Here the CDR3 reads CATSRELRGSEQYF. DNA of the CDR3: TGTGCCACCAGCAGAGAGCTAAGGGGGAGTGAGCAGTACTTC. The variable domain in full, with the rest retrieved from reference TRBV15 and TRBJ2-7, is DAMVIQNPRYQVTQFGKPVTLSCSQTLNHNVMYWYQQKSSQAPKLLFHYYDKDFNNEADTPDNFQSRRPNTSFCFLDIRSPGLGDTAMYLCATSRELRGSEQYFGPGTRLTVT.

V is TRBV10-3 and J is TRBJ2-7; no reliable D call. Trimming cost V 2 bases and J 5 bases, with 7 bases left between them. Germline V CDR1 and CDR2: ENHRY, SYGVKD. The CDR3 runs 12 residues. The DNA of the CDR3 is TGTGCCATCAGTGAGCGCGATCACGAGCAGTACTTC. Its translation: CAISERDHEQYF.

V usage is TRBV13 and J usage is TRBJ2-1, with 15 bases identical to TRBD2. The germline gives CDR1 PRHDT, CDR2 FYEKMQ (reference sequence). V shed 4 bases, J shed 2 bases, and the junction held 9 bases outside the gene matches. This CDR3 has 19 residues. CDR3 loop: CASSSMGLAGGLTYNEQFF. In DNA form, the CDR3 reads TGTGCCAGCAGCTCCATGGGACTAGCGGGGGGCTTGACCTACAATGAGCAGTTCTTC.

Comments on this clonotype: A clone one base away is much larger, so this may be a read error. The V call is TRBV4-1, the J call TRBJ2-1; D remains unclear. This CDR3 comprises 13 residues. Germline V gives CDR1 MGHRA, CDR2 YSYEKL. The CDR3 loop reads CASNQTEYNEQFF. The DNA of the CDR3 is TGCGCCAGCAACCAAACAGAGTACAATGAGCAGTTCTTC.

The V call is TRBV24-1, the J call TRBJ2-1; D gene uncertain. The V gene's germline CDR1 is KGHDR and CDR2 SFDVKD. V lost 5 bases, J lost 10 bases, and 8 bases lay in between. The length of the CDR3 is 11 residues. CDR3 nucleotides: TGTGCCACCAGTGTCCACGACGAGCAGTTCTTC. It specifies CATSVHDEQFF.

The V call is TRBV6-5, the J call TRBJ2-5; D is unresolved. The CDR3 has 13 residues. The germline gives CDR1 MNHEY, CDR2 SVGAGI. V shed 1 base and J shed 1 base, with 4 bases lying between them. Here the CDR3 DNA reads TGTGCCAGCAGTTACTTCCTCCAAGAGACCCAGTACTTC. Its translation is CASSYFLQETQYF.

The chain links TRBV20-1 to TRBJ2-1, with 7 bases fitting TRBD1. The CDR3 totals 15 residues. V was clipped by 1 base and J by 4 bases; unmatched bases: 7. Germline V lookup: CDR1 DFQATT, CDR2 SNEGSKA (reference sequence). CDR3 nucleotides: TGCAGTGCTAGAGCGACGGGACAGATATACAATGAGCAGTTCTTC. It specifies CSARATGQIYNEQFF.

This clonotype appeared a few times. The J gene is TRBJ2-7, the V gene TRBV27; 7 bases match TRBD2. Germline lookup yields CDR1 MNHEY and CDR2 SMNVEV (reference sequence). The ends lost 2 bases at V and 4 bases at J; junction bases unmatched: 11. The CDR3 is made up of 16 amino acids. The CDR3 loop is CASSLSLGLVGYEQYF. For the CDR3, the DNA is TGTGCCAGCAGTTTAAGTCTAGGACTAGTGGGTTACGAGCAGTACTTC.

The chain joins TRBV5-1 to TRBJ2-7; 7 nucleotides match TRBD1. J gave up 7 bases and V 4 bases, and 17 bases lay outside the gene matches. The CDR3 totals 16 residues. The germline gives CDR1 SGHRS, CDR2 YFSETQ. The CDR3 DNA sequence: TGCGCCAGCAGCCAACTAGACAGGGTATCAATTGGGGAGCAGTACTTC. Protein sequence: CASSQLDRVSIGEQYF.

There are a few counts of this clonotype. V gene TRBV5-1 combines with J gene TRBJ2-1; TRBD2 matches at 8 bases. This CDR3 is built from 18 residues. V gave up 0 bases and J gave up 0 bases; unmatched junction bases: 8. Germline V gene data show CDR1 as SGHRS and CDR2 as YFSETQ. CDR3 loop: CASSLVGGGLRSYNEQFF. The CDR3 bases are TGCGCCAGCAGCTTGGTCGGGGGGGGGCTACGCTCCTACAATGAGCAGTTCTTC.

This clonotype was detected once. The chain employs TRBV20-1 and TRBJ2-7; D tentatively fits TRBD1 or TRBD2 (5 bases each). The CDR3 consists of 14 residues. V was trimmed by 4 bases and J by 0 bases, leaving 13 bases between them. Germline CDR1 is DFQATT and CDR2 is SNEGSKA (reference sequence). CDR3 bases: TGCAGTGCTAAAGATCATGGGGGCTCCTACGAGCAGTACTTC. Translated: CSAKDHGGSYEQYF.

This chain connects TRBV7-2 to TRBJ1-2; D remains ambiguous. Between the trimmed V and J ends, which lost 4 bases and 2 bases, there was a span of 17 bases. CDR3 length: 16 amino acids. CDR1 and CDR2 (germline): SGHTA, FQGNSA. CDR3 sequence (DNA): TGTGCCAGCAGCTCGCTAGGGATCGGGGTCAACTATGGCTACACCTTC. Its translation: CASSSLGIGVNYGYTF.

The chain uses TRBV5-1 and TRBJ1-4; D may be TRBD1 (5 bases). Trimming pared 5 bases from V and 7 bases from J, leaving 15 bases between. The CDR3 length is 14 residues. CDR1 and CDR2 from the germline V gene are SGHRS and YFSETQ. The CDR3 DNA is TGCGCCAGCAGTTATGGGGGGAGTCCTGAAAAACTGTTTTTT. It encodes CASSYGGSPEKLFF.

This clonotype was seen repeatedly, ten times or more. This sequence joins TRBV20-1 and TRBJ2-3; 9 bases fit TRBD1. V lost 5 bases to trimming and J lost 6 bases; unmatched junction nucleotides: 6. CDR3 length equals 13 residues. Germline CDR1 is DFQATT and CDR2 is SNEGSKA (reference sequence). CDR3 coding DNA: TGCAGTGCTGGGACAGGGATCAGGGATACGCAGTATTTT. Translated, it gives CSAGTGIRDTQYF.

The V gene is TRBV11-2, the J gene TRBJ2-7; D is undetermined. Near its end, the DNA agrees better with TRBJ2-5, so the J call may be wrong. Looked up from germline, CDR1 is SGHAT and CDR2 is FQNNGV. The CDR3 is 14 residues long. The CDR3 DNA reads TGTGCCAGCAGCTTAGGAATGGGCAGCGAGACCCAGTACTTC. Its translation: CASSLGMGSETQYF.

The chain employs TRBV6-5 and TRBJ1-1; D might be TRBD1 (5 bases). Trimming removed 5 bases at V and 5 bases at J, with 21 bases between. The CDR3 is 16 residues long. Germline CDR1 and CDR2: MNHEY and SVGAGI. The CDR3 reads CASSPSGGVITTEAFF. For the CDR3, the DNA is TGTGCCAGCAGTCCCTCCGGGGGGGTAATTACAACTGAAGCTTTCTTT.

The chain joins TRBV29-1 to TRBJ1-1, with D uncertain. Trimming removed 5 bases from V and 11 bases from J, with 15 bases in between. This CDR3 has 11 amino acids. Germline V CDR1 and CDR2: SQVTM, ANQGSEA. The CDR3 sequence: CSVRQAFSAFF. The CDR3 nucleotides are TGCAGCGTTAGGCAGGCGTTTTCGGCTTTCTTT.

The CDR3 is CASSLGGRIDTQYF. The CDR3 nucleotides read TGCGCCAGCAGCTTGGGGGGGCGCATAGATACGCAGTATTTT. V and J are TRBV5-1 and TRBJ2-3; TRBD1 might be the D (6 bases). The CDR3 has 14 residues. V gave up 0 bases and J gave up 5 bases, with 10 bases separating them. CDR1 and CDR2 from the germline V gene are SGHRS and YFSETQ.

This rearrangement joins TRBV10-2 to TRBJ2-7, with TRBD2 matching 10 bases. V lost 4 bases to trimming and J lost 2 bases; unmatched junction nucleotides: 8. This CDR3 is 16 amino acids long. Germline CDR1 is WSHSY and CDR2 is SAAADI. In DNA form, the CDR3 reads TGCGCCAGCAGTGGGGTTAGCGGGGGGCTCCCCTACGAGCAGTACTTC. Translation: CASSGVSGGLPYEQYF.